The clone carrying this T cell receptor beta chain came up a few times. Its target is not known. The read ends 3 residues shy of where the CDR3 ends; the end is completed using the germline J gene. The CDR3 length is 14 residues. The V gene end was trimmed by 5 bases and the J gene end by 5 bases; junction bases not matched to a gene: 5. Looked up from germline, CDR1 is SNHLY and CDR2 is FYNNEI. Using immunoSEQ multiplex PCR, the repertoire was profiled, and TCRdb retains in-frame clones only, with some absent. This repertoire holds some 25,000 clones, and none appear only once. Most patients and controls had Caucasian heritage. No CVID subject was ill or on immunomodulatory drugs when sampled. This sample was included in a study of T cell clonality in common variable immunodeficiency. Study outcomes and limitations: Fewer deletions and N-nucleotide insertions were reportedly seen in common variable immunodeficiency TCR beta sequences. CVID subjects shared fewer TCRbeta clones than healthy controls did. Compared with healthy controls, CVID subjects showed increased TCRbeta clonality, mostly in about a third.

This clonotype was obtained from a human donor with common variable immunodeficiency. This sequence joins TRBV2 and TRBJ1-5, with TRBD1 matching 8 bases. The specimen sequenced was peripheral blood mononuclear cells. CDR3 region: CASSRGTGHQPQHF. Partial CDR3 DNA: TGTGCCAGCAGTCGGGGGACAGGTCATCAGCCC.